Below, 28 T cell receptor beta chains from the same sample are listed, as sequenced in a study of OX40 agonist ivuxolimab in advanced cancers. Repertoires were generated with immunoSEQ multiplex PCR, while TCRdb's copy carries only in-frame clones and drops some. The profile covers over 55,000 clones, with about 83% appearing a single time and around 0.73% taken by the ten largest. Sequencing was performed on CD4+ or CD8+ T cells sorted from blood, taken in a trial of the OX40 agonist ivuxolimab. The receptors shown here come from an adult with an advanced solid tumor such as melanoma, head and neck, liver or kidney cancer.

The chain links TRBV19 to TRBJ2-2, with D perhaps matching TRBD1 (6 bases). With 7 bases removed from V and 1 base from J, the gap between germline ends came to 10 bases. From germline, CDR1 is LNHDA and CDR2 SQIVND (reference sequence). The CDR3 spans 14 residues. The CDR3 DNA follows: TGTGCCAGTACCCCGGACAGGAACACCGGGGAGCTGTTTTTT. It specifies CASTPDRNTGELFF.

V usage is TRBV18 and J usage is TRBJ1-2; D unclear. Germline V gene lookup returns CDR1 KGHSH and CDR2 LQKENI. This CDR3 spans 15 amino acids. With 2 bases removed from V and 2 bases from J, the gap between germline ends came to 12 bases. The CDR3 sequence is CASSPKQLSNYGYTF. The CDR3 DNA follows: TGTGCCAGCTCACCAAAGCAGTTGAGCAACTATGGCTACACCTTC.

This sequence joins TRBV5-1 and TRBJ2-2, with D perhaps being TRBD1 or TRBD2 (6 bases each). Germline CDR1 is SGHRS and CDR2 is YFSETQ. The CDR3 contains 15 residues. V lost 4 bases and J 3 bases, leaving 13 bases between the germline ends. CDR3: CASSVPRGDTGELFF. The CDR3, as DNA: TGCGCCAGCAGCGTCCCTAGGGGGGACACCGGGGAGCTGTTTTTT.

The CDR3 region is CASRSGLSTEAFF. CDR3 bases: TGTGCCAGCAGATCAGGGTTGAGCACTGAAGCTTTCTTT. The chain joins TRBV25-1 to TRBJ1-1, with a weak D call TRBD1 (5 bases). Germline CDR1 reads MGHDK; CDR2 reads SYGVNS. The length of the CDR3 is 13 residues. The V end lost 6 bases, the J end lost 4 bases, and 12 bases lay between the germline ends.

This clone was seen only once. V and J are TRBV7-2 and TRBJ2-1; D is unresolved. The germline V gene encodes CDR1 SGHTA and CDR2 FQGNSA. The ends were cut back, 3 bases at V and 13 bases at J, with 22 bases in the middle. This CDR3 has 15 amino acids. The CDR3 loop is CASSFRTVGPRVQFF. CDR3 DNA: TGTGCCAGCAGCTTTAGAACTGTAGGACCAAGAGTTCAGTTCTTC.

In nucleotides, the CDR3 is TGCAGCGTTGAAGGGGGACTTTCTGAAGCTTTCTTT. It encodes CSVEGGLSEAFF. The V call is TRBV29-1, the J call TRBJ1-1, with a tentative D call TRBD1 (5 bases). V gave up 1 base and J gave up 6 bases, with 9 bases separating them. Germline V CDR1 and CDR2: SQVTM, ANQGSEA. The CDR3 consists of 12 residues.

This sequence joins TRBV7-2 and TRBJ2-5; maybe TRBD2 (5 bases). The V gene lost 1 base and the J gene lost 1 base, with 10 bases spanning the gap. This CDR3 is built from 15 residues. Germline V gene sequence: CDR1 SGHTA, CDR2 FQGNSA. The CDR3 coding sequence is TGTGCCAGCAGCTTAGTACGGGGATTCCAAGAGACCCAGTACTTC. Protein sequence: CASSLVRGFQETQYF.

The gene calls are TRBV30 and TRBJ1-5, with D perhaps matching TRBD1 (5 bases). Trimming shortened V by 1 base and J by 2 bases, and 18 bases separated the two germline ends. Germline CDR1 GTSNPN, CDR2 SVGIG (reference sequence). The CDR3 is made up of 17 amino acids. The CDR3 loop reads CAWSASRERGGNQPQHF. The CDR3, as DNA: TGTGCCTGGAGTGCCTCGCGGGAAAGGGGTGGCAATCAGCCCCAGCATTTT. The full variable domain, its missing parts supplied by reference TRBV30 and TRBJ1-5, is SQTIHQWPATLVQPVGSPLSLECTVEGTSNPNLYWYRQAAGRGLQLLFYSVGIGQISSEVPQNLSASRPQDRQFILSSKKLLLSDSGFYLCAWSASRERGGNQPQHFGDGTRLSIL.

V is TRBV6-1 and J is TRBJ2-5; possible D gene TRBD2, 5 bases. This CDR3 region has 15 residues. The V end lost 1 base, the J end lost 8 bases, and 17 bases lay between the germline ends. Germline V CDR1 and CDR2: MNHNS, SASEGT. The CDR3 spells CASSEGRKEWTTQYF. DNA of the CDR3: TGTGCCAGCAGTGAAGGTAGGAAGGAATGGACTACCCAGTACTTC.

J is TRBJ2-2 and V is TRBV6-5; D remains unclear. The germline V gene has CDR1 MNHEY and CDR2 SVGAGI. The CDR3 runs to 13 residues. V was trimmed by 10 bases and J by 2 bases, leaving 11 bases between them. The CDR3 nucleotides read TGTGCCACCACTCGGGTAAACACCGGGGAGCTGTTTTTT. This encodes CATTRVNTGELFF.

This chain joins TRBV28 and TRBJ1-2; tentatively, D is TRBD1 (5 bases). V shed 2 bases and J shed 4 bases, with 5 bases lying between them. This CDR3 contains 12 residues. From germline, CDR1 is MDHEN and CDR2 SYDVKM. CDR3 sequence: CASSLGAYGYTF. The CDR3 DNA is TGTGCCAGCAGTTTAGGGGCCTATGGCTACACCTTC.

This chain connects TRBV4-1 to TRBJ2-5; D remains unclear. V was trimmed by 3 bases and J by 4 bases, leaving 12 bases between them. The germline V gene has CDR1 MGHRA and CDR2 YSYEKL. The CDR3 loop spans 14 amino acids. CDR3 sequence: CASSQVRTLETQYF. CDR3 nucleotide sequence: TGCGCCAGCAGCCAGGTTCGGACCCTAGAGACCCAGTACTTC.

The rearrangement links TRBV10-2 to TRBJ2-7; D assignment may be TRBD1 or TRBD2 (5 bases each). Germline V gene data show CDR1 as WSHSY and CDR2 as SAAADI. Between the trimmed V and J ends, which lost 0 bases and 7 bases, there was a span of 13 bases. The CDR3 is made up of 14 amino acids. The CDR3: CASSESGQPGEQYF. CDR3 coding DNA: TGCGCCAGCAGTGAGTCCGGACAACCGGGAGAGCAGTACTTC.

This chain connects TRBV18 to TRBJ1-2; D perhaps matches TRBD1 (5 bases). The V gene lost 6 bases and the J gene lost 8 bases, with 16 bases spanning the gap. Germline-derived CDR1 and CDR2 are KGHSH and LQKENI. The length of the CDR3 is 13 residues. CDR3 in amino acids: CASSPGAAQGYTF. As DNA, the CDR3 is TGTGCCAGCTCCCCCGGGGCAGCCCAAGGCTACACCTTC.

The gene calls are TRBV5-4 and TRBJ1-3; the D gene is possibly TRBD1 (5 bases). The length of the CDR3 is 16 residues. Germline lookup yields CDR1 SGHNT and CDR2 YYREEE (reference sequence). With 0 bases removed from V and 0 bases from J, the gap between germline ends came to 10 bases. CDR3: CASSLGGRTSGNTIYF. DNA of the CDR3: TGTGCCAGCAGCTTGGGGGGACGGACCTCTGGAAACACCATATATTTT. The variable domain in full, completed from reference TRBV5-4 and TRBJ1-3, reads ETGVTQSPTHLIKTRGQQVTLRCSSQSGHNTVSWYQQALGQGPQFIFQYYREEENGRGNFPPRFSGLQFPNYSSELNVNALELDDSALYLCASSLGGRTSGNTIYFGEGSWLTVV.

The chain uses TRBV4-2 and TRBJ1-1; D gene uncertain. Per germline, CDR1 LGHNA and CDR2 YNFKEQ. The V end was cut by 0 bases, the J end by 0 bases, with 8 bases between. The CDR3 runs to 15 residues. The CDR3, as DNA: TGTGCCAGCAGCCAAGATCTAGGGATGAACACTGAAGCTTTCTTT. This translates into CASSQDLGMNTEAFF.

The chain is built from TRBV29-1 and TRBJ2-7; D gene unclear. Germline-derived CDR1 and CDR2 are SQVTM and ANQGSEA. Trimming cost V 6 bases and J 2 bases, with 11 bases left between them. The CDR3 contains 12 residues. The CDR3 DNA reads TGCAGCGTCGTACAGACCGCCTACGAGCAGTACTTC. Amino acid sequence: CSVVQTAYEQYF.

V usage is TRBV10-2 and J usage is TRBJ2-1; D not certain. CDR1 is WSHSY, CDR2 SAAADI, per germline. The CDR3 consists of 13 residues. V lost 2 bases to trimming and J lost 6 bases, with 8 bases between them. CDR3 sequence reads: CASSEIPRNEQFF. CDR3 coding DNA: TGCGCCAGCAGTGAGATTCCCCGCAATGAGCAGTTCTTC.

The chain links TRBV5-6 to TRBJ1-6; no reliable D call. The CDR3 spans 14 residues. V was clipped by 2 bases and J by 13 bases, with 16 bases between them. CDR1 is SGHDT and CDR2 is YYEEEE in the germline V gene. The CDR3 region is CASSLGTDGRPLHF. The CDR3 DNA sequence: TGTGCCAGCAGCTTAGGAACAGACGGCCGTCCCCTCCACTTT.

The J gene is TRBJ2-3, the V gene TRBV7-7; D remains ambiguous. CDR1 and CDR2 from the germline V gene are SSHAT and FNYEAQ (reference sequence). The CDR3 extends over 20 amino acids. Trimming removed 1 base at V and 0 bases at J, with 23 bases between. The CDR3 bases are TGTGCCAGCAGCTTAGGGGCGGCGGCAGCCGGCCGCGGTAGCACAGATACGCAGTATTTT. Translated: CASSLGAAAAGRGSTDTQYF.

This chain joins TRBV5-1 and TRBJ2-7; no firm D call. CDR3 length: 14 residues. The V end lost 0 bases, the J end lost 4 bases, and 11 bases lay between the germline ends. Germline CDR1 is SGHRS and CDR2 is YFSETQ. The CDR3 DNA reads as TGCGCCAGCAGCTTGGAGGTCAGTTCGTACGAGCAGTACTTC. It encodes CASSLEVSSYEQYF.

J is TRBJ1-5 and V is TRBV18, with 9 bases matching TRBD1. This CDR3 has 17 amino acids. Losses at the gene ends were 4 bases for V and 6 bases for J; bases not matched to a gene: 13. Germline V CDR1 and CDR2: KGHSH, LQKENI. As DNA, the CDR3 is TGTGCCAGCTCACAACAGAATTCCGGGACAGGGAGTCAGCCCCAGCATTTT. It codes for CASSQQNSGTGSQPQHF.

The chain joins TRBV27 to TRBJ2-6; tentatively, D is TRBD1 or TRBD2 (5 bases each). The CDR3 loop spans 15 amino acids. Trimming left V 6 bases short and J 2 bases short, with 11 bases between. Germline loops: CDR1 MNHEY, CDR2 SMNVEV (reference sequence). In DNA, the CDR3 is TGTGCCAGCAGCTTGCAGGGAGCTGGGGCCAACGTCCTGACTTTC. The encoded protein is CASSLQGAGANVLTF.

The J gene is TRBJ1-6, the V gene TRBV30; TRBD1 agrees at 9 bases. V was pared by 2 bases and J by 9 bases, with 5 bases of the junction left unmatched. This CDR3 has 14 amino acids. CDR1 is GTSNPN and CDR2 is SVGIG in the germline V gene (reference sequence). CDR3 bases: TGTGCCTGGAGTCTAGGACAGGGGTCTTCACCCCTCCACTTT. Protein: CAWSLGQGSSPLHF.

This sequence joins TRBV18 and TRBJ1-4; D might be TRBD1 (5 bases). The CDR3 totals 15 residues. From germline, CDR1 is KGHSH and CDR2 LQKENI. V was trimmed by 2 bases and J by 6 bases, leaving 13 bases between them. CDR3 amino acids: CASSPMDTRDEKLFF. Written as DNA, the CDR3 is TGTGCCAGCTCACCAATGGACACCCGAGATGAAAAACTGTTTTTT.

The chain joins TRBV2 to TRBJ1-4; the D is unclear. The germline V gene encodes CDR1 SNHLY and CDR2 FYNNEI. V lost 7 bases and J lost 4, with 13 bases in between. The CDR3 covers 14 residues. CDR3 nucleotides: TGTGCCAGCATCAAGGACGGCTTTAATGAAAAACTGTTTTTT. Protein sequence: CASIKDGFNEKLFF.

This clone has more than one count but fewer than ten. This chain connects TRBV7-2 to TRBJ2-1, with TRBD1 matching over 9 bases. CDR3 length equals 16 residues. V lost 6 bases, J lost 5 bases, and 11 bases stayed unmatched. CDR1 is SGHTA and CDR2 is FQGNSA in the germline V gene. DNA of the CDR3: TGTGCCAGCAGTTTCAGTCCGGGACAGGGACACAATGAGCAGTTCTTC. Translated: CASSFSPGQGHNEQFF.

The CDR3 sequence: CASSLPSSTDTQYF. The CDR3 DNA follows: TGTGCCAGCAGCTTACCGTCTAGCACAGATACGCAGTATTTT. This sequence joins TRBV7-2 and TRBJ2-3; D unresolved. CDR1 is SGHTA and CDR2 is FQGNSA in the germline V gene. The length of the CDR3 is 14 residues. V was shortened by 2 bases and J by 0 bases, with 6 bases between the two germline ends.